Listed here is a single T cell receptor beta chain. The V end was cut by 0 bases, the J end by 8 bases, with 5 bases between. This CDR3 contains 12 residues. Germline V gene lookup returns CDR1 SGHAT and CDR2 FQNNGV. These data belong to a study of shared clonotypes between healthy human individuals. As handled by the study authors: ImmunoSEQ only sent back junction sequences with no quality scores, so filtering was done differently. TCRdb keeps only in-frame clones here, not all; method: immunoSEQ multiplex PCR. V, J and clone size are taken as reported in that table, and D and trimming were inferred from the DNA itself. The sample records under 850,000 clones, over 90% being singletons. The naive CD8 fraction comprised CD45RO-negative cells positively selected for CCR7 and excluded terminally differentiated effector memory CD45RA+ cells. Caucasian adults residing in Nashville, Tennessee made up all the donors.

Sequencing was performed on naive CD8+ T cells sorted from blood. J is TRBJ2-1 and V is TRBV11-2; D remains unclear. The receptor was isolated from a man aged 25 to 40 in good health. The CDR3 bases are TGTGCCAGCAGCTTAGAAGCAGATGAGCAGTTCTTC. Its translation is CASSLEADEQFF.